This TCR beta chain was observed in a study of T cells in Graves' hyperthyroidism and ophthalmopathy. This clonotype was observed a single time. CDR1 is SGDLS and CDR2 is YYNGEE in the germline V gene. This CDR3 has 14 residues. Deletions cut 6 bases from V and 0 bases from J, with 12 bases between. What was amplified from RNA transcripts were TCR beta CDR3 regions. The HTBI set primed first-round TCR CDR3 RT-PCR. A single record per CDR3 protein comes from TCRdb applying MiXCR to the multiplex PCR reads. The table lists 750,000 to 950,000 distinct CDR3 sequences, roughly 40% of them singletons. The sequencing input was blood. The receptor's source is a man between 18 and 29 years old with Graves' hyperthyroidism. J is TRBJ1-1 and V is TRBV9; D is unclear. For the CDR3, the DNA is TGTGCCAGCAACCCCGGACTCATGAACACTGAAGCTTTCTTT. Protein: CASNPGLMNTEAFF.